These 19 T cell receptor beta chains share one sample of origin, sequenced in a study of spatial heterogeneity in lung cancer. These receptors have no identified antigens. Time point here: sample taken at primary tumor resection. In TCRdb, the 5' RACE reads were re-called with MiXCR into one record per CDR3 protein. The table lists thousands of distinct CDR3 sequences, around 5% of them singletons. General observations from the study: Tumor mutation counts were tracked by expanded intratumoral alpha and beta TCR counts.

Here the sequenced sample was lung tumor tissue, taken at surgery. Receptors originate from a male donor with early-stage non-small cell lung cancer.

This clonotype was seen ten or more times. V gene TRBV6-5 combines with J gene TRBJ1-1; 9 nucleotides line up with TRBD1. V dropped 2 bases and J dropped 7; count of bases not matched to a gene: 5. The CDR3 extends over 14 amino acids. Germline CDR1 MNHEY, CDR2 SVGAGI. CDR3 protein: CASSYRDRENEAFF. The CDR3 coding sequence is TGTGCCAGCAGTTACCGGGACAGGGAGAATGAAGCTTTCTTT.

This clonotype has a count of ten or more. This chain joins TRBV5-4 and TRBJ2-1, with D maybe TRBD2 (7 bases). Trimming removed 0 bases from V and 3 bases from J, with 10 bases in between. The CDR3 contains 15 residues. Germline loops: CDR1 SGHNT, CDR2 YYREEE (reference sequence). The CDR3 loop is CASSLAGGLYNEQFF. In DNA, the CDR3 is TGTGCCAGCAGCTTGGCGGGGGGCCTCTACAATGAGCAGTTCTTC.

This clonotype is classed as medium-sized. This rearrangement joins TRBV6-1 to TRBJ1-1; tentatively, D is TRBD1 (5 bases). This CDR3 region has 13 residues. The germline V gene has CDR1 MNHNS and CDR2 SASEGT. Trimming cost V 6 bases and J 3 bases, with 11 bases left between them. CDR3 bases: TGTGCCAGCAGCCGGGACTGGGACACTGAAGCTTTCTTT. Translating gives CASSRDWDTEAFF.

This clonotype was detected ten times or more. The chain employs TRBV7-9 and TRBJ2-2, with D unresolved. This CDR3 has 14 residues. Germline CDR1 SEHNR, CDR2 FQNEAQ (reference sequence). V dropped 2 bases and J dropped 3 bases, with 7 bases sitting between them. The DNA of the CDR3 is TGTGCCAGCAGCTTACCGGCCGACACCGGGGAGCTGTTTTTT. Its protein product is CASSLPADTGELFF.

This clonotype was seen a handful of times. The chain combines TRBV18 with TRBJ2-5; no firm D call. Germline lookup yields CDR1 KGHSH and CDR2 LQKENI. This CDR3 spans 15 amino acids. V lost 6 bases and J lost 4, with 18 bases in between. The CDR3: CASSRLQDRSETQYF. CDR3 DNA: TGTGCCAGCTCCCGGCTGCAGGATCGGTCAGAGACCCAGTACTTC.

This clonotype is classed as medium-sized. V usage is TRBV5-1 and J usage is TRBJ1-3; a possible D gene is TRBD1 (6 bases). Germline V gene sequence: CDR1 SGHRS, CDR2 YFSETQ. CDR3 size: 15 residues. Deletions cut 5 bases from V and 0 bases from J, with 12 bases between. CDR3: CASSDRFSSGNTIYF. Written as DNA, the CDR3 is TGCGCCAGCAGTGACAGGTTTTCCTCTGGAAACACCATATATTTT.

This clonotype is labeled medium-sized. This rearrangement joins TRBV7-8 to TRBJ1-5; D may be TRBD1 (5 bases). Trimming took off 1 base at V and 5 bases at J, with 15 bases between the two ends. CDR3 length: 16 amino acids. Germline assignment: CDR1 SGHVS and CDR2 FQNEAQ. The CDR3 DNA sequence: TGTGCCAGCAGCTTAGACCAGGGAATAGGCGATCAGCCCCAGCATTTT. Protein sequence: CASSLDQGIGDQPQHF.

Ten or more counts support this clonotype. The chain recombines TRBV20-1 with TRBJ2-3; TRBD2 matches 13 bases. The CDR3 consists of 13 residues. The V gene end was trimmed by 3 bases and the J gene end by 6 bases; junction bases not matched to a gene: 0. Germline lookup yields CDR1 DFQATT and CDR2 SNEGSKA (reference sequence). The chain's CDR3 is CSARTSGGDTQYF. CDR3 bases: TGCAGTGCTAGGACTAGCGGGGGGGATACGCAGTATTTT.

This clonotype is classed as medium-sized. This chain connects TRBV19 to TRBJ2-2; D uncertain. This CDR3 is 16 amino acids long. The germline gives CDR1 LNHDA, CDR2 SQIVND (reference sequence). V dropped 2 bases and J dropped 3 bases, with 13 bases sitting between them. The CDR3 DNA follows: TGTGCCAGTAGTATACTGAGTTGGTCGGACACCGGGGAGCTGTTTTTT. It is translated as CASSILSWSDTGELFF.

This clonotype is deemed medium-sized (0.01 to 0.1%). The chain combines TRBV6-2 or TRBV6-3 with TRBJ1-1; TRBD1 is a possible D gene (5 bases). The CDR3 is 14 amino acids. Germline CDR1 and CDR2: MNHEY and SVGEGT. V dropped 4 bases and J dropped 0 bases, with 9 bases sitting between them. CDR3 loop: CASSFGRVNTEAFF. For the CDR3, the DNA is TGTGCCAGCAGTTTTGGCAGGGTGAACACTGAAGCTTTCTTT.

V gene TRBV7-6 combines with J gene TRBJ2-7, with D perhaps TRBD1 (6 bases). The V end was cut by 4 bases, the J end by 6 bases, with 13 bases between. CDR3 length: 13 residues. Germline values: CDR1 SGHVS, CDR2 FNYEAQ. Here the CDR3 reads CASSSNRDGEQYF. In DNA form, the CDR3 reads TGTGCCAGCAGCTCTAACAGGGATGGCGAGCAGTACTTC. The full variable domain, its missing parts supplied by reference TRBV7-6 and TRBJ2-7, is GAGVSQSPRYKVTKRGQDVALRCDPISGHVSLYWYRQALGQGPEFLTYFNYEAQQDKSGLPNDRFSAERPEGSISTLTIQRTEQRDSAMYRCASSSNRDGEQYFGPGTRLTVT.

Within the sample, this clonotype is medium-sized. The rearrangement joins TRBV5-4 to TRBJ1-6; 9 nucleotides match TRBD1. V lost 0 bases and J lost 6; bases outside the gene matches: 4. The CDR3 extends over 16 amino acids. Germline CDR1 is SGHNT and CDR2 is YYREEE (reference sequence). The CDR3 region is CASSLGGQGGNSPLHF. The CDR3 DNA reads TGTGCCAGCAGCTTGGGGGGACAGGGAGGTAATTCACCCCTCCACTTT.

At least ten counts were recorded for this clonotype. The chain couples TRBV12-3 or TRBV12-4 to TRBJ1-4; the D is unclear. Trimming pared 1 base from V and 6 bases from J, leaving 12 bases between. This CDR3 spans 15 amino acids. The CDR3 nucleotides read TGTGCCAGCAGTTTAGTGGGAATAGGTGATGAAAAACTGTTTTTT. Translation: CASSLVGIGDEKLFF.

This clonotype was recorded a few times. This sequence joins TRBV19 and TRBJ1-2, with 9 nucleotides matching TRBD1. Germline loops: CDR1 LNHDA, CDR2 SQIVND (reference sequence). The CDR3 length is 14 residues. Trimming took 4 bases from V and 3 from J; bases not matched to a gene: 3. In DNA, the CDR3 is TGTGCCAGTAGTACCTGGACAGGGGACTATGGCTACACCTTC. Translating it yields CASSTWTGDYGYTF.

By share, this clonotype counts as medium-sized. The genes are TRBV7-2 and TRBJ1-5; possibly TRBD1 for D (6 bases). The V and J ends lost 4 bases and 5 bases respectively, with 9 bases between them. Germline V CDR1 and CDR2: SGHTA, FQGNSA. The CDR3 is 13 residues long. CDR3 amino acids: CASSSWTDQPQHF. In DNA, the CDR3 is TGTGCCAGCAGCTCCTGGACAGATCAGCCCCAGCATTTT. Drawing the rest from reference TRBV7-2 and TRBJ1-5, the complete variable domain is GAGVSQSPSNKVTEKGKDVELRCDPISGHTALYWYRQSLGQGLEFLIYFQGNSAPDKSGLPSDRFSAERTGGSVSTLTIQRTQQEDSAVYLCASSSWTDQPQHFGDGTRLSIL.

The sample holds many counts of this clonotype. CDR3 DNA: TGTGCCAGCAGCGCCAGGACTAGCTCCTACAATGAGCAGTTCTTC. Translation: CASSARTSSYNEQFF. The rearrangement uses TRBV9 and TRBJ2-1, with 7 nucleotides matching TRBD2. With V trimmed by 3 bases and J by 0 bases, 3 bases remained unmatched. CDR3 size: 15 residues. Germline V gene data show CDR1 as SGDLS and CDR2 as YYNGEE.

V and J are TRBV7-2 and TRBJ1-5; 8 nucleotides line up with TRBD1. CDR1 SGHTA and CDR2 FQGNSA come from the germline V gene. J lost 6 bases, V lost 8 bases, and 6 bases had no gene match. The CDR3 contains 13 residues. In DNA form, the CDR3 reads TGTGCCAGCGGAGACAGGGGAGGTCAGCCCCAGCATTTT. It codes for CASGDRGGQPQHF.

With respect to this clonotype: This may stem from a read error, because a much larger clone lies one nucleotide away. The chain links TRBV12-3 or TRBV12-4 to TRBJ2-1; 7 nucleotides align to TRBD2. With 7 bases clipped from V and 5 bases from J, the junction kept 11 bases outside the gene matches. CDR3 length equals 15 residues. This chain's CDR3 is CASKSRLAVNNEQFF. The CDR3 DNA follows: TGTGCCAGCAAGTCCAGGCTAGCGGTAAACAATGAGCAGTTCTTC.

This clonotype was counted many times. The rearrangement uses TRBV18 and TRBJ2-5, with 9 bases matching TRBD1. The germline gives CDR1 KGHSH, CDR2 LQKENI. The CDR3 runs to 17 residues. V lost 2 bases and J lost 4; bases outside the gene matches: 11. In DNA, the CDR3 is TGTGCCAGCTCACCAAGTACAGGGGGCGCGAGGGGAGAGACCCAGTACTTC. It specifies CASSPSTGGARGETQYF.